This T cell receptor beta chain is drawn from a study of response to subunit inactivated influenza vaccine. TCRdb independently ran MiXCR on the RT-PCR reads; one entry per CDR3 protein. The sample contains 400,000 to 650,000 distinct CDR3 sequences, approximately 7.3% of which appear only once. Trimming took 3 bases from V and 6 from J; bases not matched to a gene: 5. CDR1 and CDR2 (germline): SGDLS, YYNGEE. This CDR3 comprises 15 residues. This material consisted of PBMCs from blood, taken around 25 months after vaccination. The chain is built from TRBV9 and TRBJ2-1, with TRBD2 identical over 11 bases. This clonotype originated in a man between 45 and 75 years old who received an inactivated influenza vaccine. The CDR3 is CASSETSGIGNEQFF. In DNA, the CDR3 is TGTGCCAGCAGCGAGACTAGCGGGATCGGCAATGAGCAGTTCTTC.